The clone carrying this TCR beta chain has ten or more counts. Its matching antigen is unknown. The data were taken from a study of T cells in Graves' hyperthyroidism and ophthalmopathy. Findings and caveats of the study: Researchers found most expanded thyroid clonotypes above 0.001 in blood as well.

Germline V CDR1 and CDR2: DFQATT, SNEGSKA (reference sequence). With V trimmed by 3 bases and J by 9 bases, 14 bases remained unmatched. The length of the CDR3 is 15 residues. The CDR3 regions of TCR beta were amplified from RNA transcripts. The TCR CDR3 was amplified in a first-round RT-PCR using the HTBI primer set. TCRdb redid the calling of the multiplex PCR reads with MiXCR, one entry per CDR3 protein. The sample holds 400,000 to 500,000 distinct CDR3 sequences; roughly 15% are singletons and the top ten take under 15%. Under 3 months was the duration of disease in ophthalmopathy patients, who also had a Clinical Activity Score of at least 3 and a NOSPECS grade of at least 4. For the diagnoses, clinical symptoms, serum thyroxine and TRAb, thyroid ultrasound and orbital computed tomography were used.

This TCR was sampled from a man aged 18 to 35 with Graves' ophthalmopathy. The specimen sequenced was blood. The chain carries TRBV20-1 and TRBJ2-1, with 7 bases lining up with TRBD1. This CDR3 is CSASSRGQLYGEQFF. The CDR3 DNA sequence: TGCAGTGCTAGTAGTAGGGGGCAACTTTACGGTGAGCAGTTCTTC.